These T cell receptor beta chains were read from a single sample in a study of T cells in Graves' hyperthyroidism and ophthalmopathy. TCRdb fed the multiplex PCR reads into MiXCR, producing one record per CDR3 protein. The sample records about 410,000 distinct CDR3 sequences, 14% to 15% being singletons. Sequenced input: blood. These receptors were obtained from a man aged 18 to 29 with Graves' ophthalmopathy. Both conserved end residues are part of each CDR3. D genes are given only for firm matches. Clone size is stated in some rows and not others, as once, few, many or a class when expanded.

J gene | V gene | clone size | D gene | CDR3 protein | CDR3 DNA
TRBJ2-1 | TRBV6-1 | many | TRBD2 | CASSESSGGGNEQFF | TGTGCCAGCAGTGAGTCTAGCGGGGGGGGGAATGAGCAGTTCTTC
TRBJ2-5 | TRBV11-2 | many | . | CASSLGATVETQYF | TGTGCCAGCAGCTTAGGGGCGACGGTAGAGACCCAGTACTTC
TRBJ1-1 | TRBV5-1 | many | . | CASSPWTPLKNTEAFF | TGCGCCAGCAGCCCCTGGACCCCCCTCAAGAACACTGAAGCTTTCTTT
TRBJ1-2 | TRBV2 | many | . | CASSDGGGYTF | TGTGCCAGCAGTGATGGTGGTGGCTACACCTTC
TRBJ2-2 | TRBV10-1 | many | . | CASSDSTFANTGELFF | TGCGCCAGCAGTGATTCCACTTTCGCGAACACCGGGGAGCTGTTTTTT
TRBJ2-1 | TRBV12-3/TRBV12-4 | . | . | CASSLGDGIPNEQFF | TGTGCCAGCAGCCTAGGGGACGGGATTCCCAATGAGCAGTTCTTC
TRBJ1-5 | TRBV20-1 | many | . | CSARDSESQPQHF | TGCAGTGCTAGAGATTCCGAAAGTCAGCCCCAGCATTTT
TRBJ1-1 | TRBV5-1 | few | . | CASSLESRGGKAFF | TGCGCCAGCAGCTTGGAAAGTAGAGGGGGTAAAGCTTTCTTT
TRBJ2-5 | TRBV19 | . | TRBD1 | CASSVTGGMETQYF | TGTGCCAGTAGTGTAACAGGGGGGATGGAGACCCAGTACTTC
TRBJ1-2 | TRBV30 | many | . | CAWSPGALNYGYTF | TGTGCCTGGAGCCCAGGGGCACTTAACTATGGCTACACCTTC
TRBJ2-3 | TRBV20-1 | many | TRBD2 | CSARPSGSRDTQYF | TGCAGTGCTAGGCCTAGCGGGAGCCGAGATACGCAGTATTTT
TRBJ2-7 | TRBV7-8 | many | . | CASSLVRGGEQYF | TGTGCCAGCAGCTTAGTCCGGGGTGGCGAGCAGTACTTC
TRBJ1-2 | TRBV5-1 | . | TRBD1 | CASSLFLNRGFSNGYTF | TGCGCCAGCAGCTTGTTCTTGAACAGGGGGTTCTCCAATGGCTACACCTTC
TRBJ2-5 | TRBV15 | . | . | CATSRLQGQETQYF | TGTGCCACCAGCAGATTACAGGGACAAGAGACCCAGTACTTC
TRBJ2-7 | TRBV6-1 | many | . | CASRPVGFWEQYF | TGTGCCAGCAGACCAGTCGGGTTTTGGGAGCAGTACTTC
TRBJ1-4 | TRBV7-2 | many | . | CASSFDTGRNEKLFF | TGTGCCAGCAGCTTTGACACGGGAAGAAATGAAAAACTGTTTTTT
TRBJ1-5 | TRBV11-2 | many | . | CASSLGSNINQPQHF | TGTGCCAGCAGCTTAGGTTCGAATATCAATCAGCCCCAGCATTTT
TRBJ2-5 | TRBV5-1 | many | TRBD2 | CASSIGLAGDQYF | TGCGCCAGCAGCATCGGACTAGCGGGAGACCAGTACTTC
TRBJ1-5 | TRBV15 | once | . | CATSATNQPQHF | TGTGCCACCAGCGCTACAAATCAGCCCCAGCATTTT
TRBJ2-7 | TRBV6-1 | many | TRBD1 | CASSPRRDRGLNEQYF | TGTGCCAGCAGTCCCCGAAGGGACAGGGGCTTGAACGAGCAGTACTTC
TRBJ2-5 | TRBV20-1 | . | TRBD2 | CSAAKAGLAGDSQYF | TGCAGTGCAGCGAAAGCGGGATTAGCGGGGGACTCCCAGTACTTC
TRBJ1-1 | TRBV7-2 | . | TRBD1 | CASSPLPSAAGGPLNTEAFF | TGTGCCAGCAGCCCCCTTCCTTCGGCGGCAGGGGGGCCTCTGAACACTGAAGCTTTCTTT
TRBJ2-1 | TRBV30 | many | TRBD1 | CAWSAGQGGDEQFF | TGTGCCTGGAGTGCTGGACAGGGTGGAGATGAGCAGTTCTTC